These 18 T cell receptor beta chains share one sample of origin, sequenced in a study of T cell repertoires in cytomegalovirus infection. These receptors lack a known antigen. TCRdb re-derived calls from the reads in MiXCR, one entry per CDR3 protein. The data hold about 68,000 distinct CDR3 sequences, with approximately 22% observed a single time. The source material was PBMCs, sequenced either directly or after in vitro stimulation (not recorded which). The receptors derive from a human donor in good health (CMV status not recorded). Some clones in this sample may be carry-over from other donors' samples.

The V and J genes are TRBV5-1 and TRBJ2-2; 10 bases fit TRBD2. This CDR3 is built from 16 residues. Trimming removed 4 bases from V and 3 bases from J; junction bases left unmatched: 6. Germline lookup yields CDR1 SGHRS and CDR2 YFSETQ. The CDR3 DNA is TGCGCCAGCAGCCCCCCACTAGCGGGACACACCGGGGAGCTGTTTTTT. Translation gives CASSPPLAGHTGELFF.

J is TRBJ2-7 and V is TRBV6-6, with a possible D match to TRBD1 (6 bases). V was clipped by 10 bases and J by 3 bases, with 19 bases between them. The CDR3 consists of 14 residues. Germline assignment: CDR1 MNHNY and CDR2 SVGAGI (reference sequence). CDR3 sequence: CATGQSGVVYEQYF. The CDR3, as DNA: TGTGCCACGGGACAAAGTGGGGTCGTCTACGAGCAGTACTTC.

The gene calls are TRBV7-4 and TRBJ2-3, with D tentatively TRBD2 (5 bases). The germline V and J ends were trimmed by 0 bases and 2 bases, with 6 bases remaining between them. The CDR3 runs to 14 residues. Germline CDR1 is SGHVT and CDR2 is SQSDAQ. Written as DNA, the CDR3 is TGTGCCAGCAGCTTAGCGGGAGTCACAGATACGCAGTATTTT. This gives the protein CASSLAGVTDTQYF.

The chain employs TRBV6-8 and TRBJ2-1; D may be TRBD2 (6 bases). V dropped 5 bases and J dropped 5 bases, with 13 bases sitting between them. Germline assignment: CDR1 MNHGY and CDR2 SAAAGT. The CDR3 loop spans 14 amino acids. The CDR3 here is CASSREDLNNEQFF. The CDR3 coding sequence is TGTGCCAGCAGTAGGGAGGACCTTAACAATGAGCAGTTCTTC.

This clonotype has only a few counts. The chain carries TRBV4-3 and TRBJ2-1, with D perhaps TRBD2 (5 bases). The ends were cut back, 0 bases at V and 1 base at J, with 16 bases in the middle. Germline lookup yields CDR1 LGHNA and CDR2 YSLEER. The CDR3 runs 18 residues. Here the CDR3 DNA reads TGCGCCAGCAGCCAAGACCCTCTTACTCGCGGGTCCTACAATGAGCAGTTCTTC. It encodes CASSQDPLTRGSYNEQFF.

Turning to this clonotype: A read error may produce the germline difference seen at one junction end. The rearrangement uses TRBV7-2 and TRBJ1-5; TRBD1 aligns across 7 bases. The germline V gene encodes CDR1 SGHTA and CDR2 FQGNSA. The length of the CDR3 is 11 residues. This CDR3 reads CASSLTGLLYF. As DNA, the CDR3 is TGTGCCAGCAGCCTGACAGGGTTATTATATTTT.

This chain connects TRBV10-3 to TRBJ1-2; D is perhaps TRBD1 (6 bases). The V end lost 4 bases, the J end lost 9 bases, and 12 bases lay between the germline ends. CDR3 length equals 12 residues. CDR1 and CDR2 from the germline V gene are ENHRY and SYGVKD. CDR3 protein: CAISGGQGSYTF. For the CDR3, the DNA is TGTGCCATCAGTGGAGGGCAGGGGAGCTACACCTTC.

Ten or more counts support this clonotype. The chain links TRBV7-6 to TRBJ2-1; D might be TRBD1 or TRBD2, each matching 5 bases. With 5 bases removed from V and 3 bases from J, the gap between germline ends came to 23 bases. Germline assignment: CDR1 SGHVS and CDR2 FNYEAQ. The CDR3 covers 18 residues. CDR3 nucleotides: TGTGCCAGCAGCCCTCCCCAAATCGCCGGGACGTACTACAATGAGCAGTTCTTC. Translating it yields CASSPPQIAGTYYNEQFF.

The V and J genes are TRBV5-1 and TRBJ2-7; TRBD1 matches 9 bases. There are 14 residues in the CDR3. The V and J ends lost 4 bases and 3 bases, in that order; junction bases with no gene match: 5. CDR1 is SGHRS, CDR2 YFSETQ, per germline. The CDR3 protein is CASSQRDRDYEQYF. The DNA for the CDR3 is TGCGCCAGCAGCCAGAGGGACAGGGACTACGAGCAGTACTTC.

The chain uses TRBV15 and TRBJ1-5, with 7 bases identical to TRBD1. The CDR3 has 17 residues. The junction had 16 bases not matched to a gene; V was cut back by 2 bases and J by 9 bases. Looked up from germline, CDR1 is LNHNV and CDR2 is YYDKDF (reference sequence). CDR3 sequence: CATSRRTGESPTRPQHF. The CDR3, as DNA: TGTGCCACCAGCAGACGGACAGGCGAATCTCCCACGAGGCCCCAGCATTTT.

The CDR3 DNA sequence: TGTGCCAGCAGTCCGCTATCCGGGACGTCAGGGTCACCCCTCCACTTT. This encodes CASSPLSGTSGSPLHF. The chain links TRBV27 to TRBJ1-6; D may be TRBD1 (5 bases). Trimming removed 5 bases at V and 10 bases at J, with 21 bases between. Germline V gives CDR1 MNHEY, CDR2 SMNVEV (reference sequence). CDR3 length equals 16 residues.

This clonotype was seen more than once but under ten times. The chain recombines TRBV7-9 with TRBJ2-1, with D possibly TRBD2 on 6 matching bases. The germline V and J ends were trimmed by 2 bases and 4 bases, with 15 bases remaining between them. This CDR3 comprises 16 residues. Germline lookup yields CDR1 SEHNR and CDR2 FQNEAQ (reference sequence). Here the CDR3 DNA reads TGTGCCAGCAGCTTACGCCTAGCGACTAGTTACAATGAGCAGTTCTTC. As protein: CASSLRLATSYNEQFF.

A few counts support this clonotype. The genes are TRBV6-2 or TRBV6-3 and TRBJ2-7; D is possibly TRBD1 (5 bases). V was clipped by 2 bases and J by 5 bases, with 10 bases between them. Germline V lookup: CDR1 MNHEY, CDR2 SVGEGT. There are 13 residues in the CDR3. The chain's CDR3 is CASSYRRVDEQYF. The CDR3 bases are TGTGCCAGCAGTTACCGCAGGGTAGACGAGCAGTACTTC.

The chain links TRBV7-2 to TRBJ2-2; 7 nucleotides match TRBD1. This CDR3 is built from 15 residues. The germline V gene has CDR1 SGHTA and CDR2 FQGNSA. Trimming took 5 bases from V and 6 from J; bases not matched to a gene: 9. The CDR3, as DNA: TGTGCCAGCAGCCAGTACAGGGGTACGGCCGGGGAGCTGTTTTTT. Encoded protein: CASSQYRGTAGELFF.

The chain couples TRBV6-1 to TRBJ1-1, with D hard to call. The CDR3 totals 12 residues. V lost 2 bases and J 7 bases, leaving 8 bases between the germline ends. Germline lookup yields CDR1 MNHNS and CDR2 SASEGT. The DNA for the CDR3 is TGTGCCAGCAGTGAACTCCGTCGTGAAGCTTTCTTT. The encoded protein is CASSELRREAFF.

This clonotype was seen a handful of times. V is TRBV4-3 and J is TRBJ1-6, with 7 nucleotides matching TRBD1. V gave up 3 bases and J gave up 7 bases; unmatched junction bases: 3. Germline V gene data show CDR1 as LGHNA and CDR2 as YSLEER. This CDR3 contains 14 residues. As DNA, the CDR3 is TGCGCCAGCAGCCAGAGGGACAGAAATTCACCCCTCCACTTT. Amino acids: CASSQRDRNSPLHF.

This clonotype has just a few counts. The chain recombines TRBV14 with TRBJ2-7; 7 bases align to TRBD2. Germline CDR1 reads SGHDN; CDR2 reads FVKESK. The V and J ends lost 3 bases and 6 bases, in that order; junction bases with no gene match: 8. The CDR3 contains 14 residues. The CDR3 DNA sequence: TGTGCCAGCAGCCATAGGCGGGAGACGACCGAGCAGTACTTC. It specifies CASSHRRETTEQYF.

This chain connects TRBV27 to TRBJ2-7, with 7 bases lining up with TRBD1. Trimming took 6 bases from V and 4 from J; bases not matched to a gene: 15. This CDR3 contains 16 residues. In germline, CDR1 is MNHEY, CDR2 SMNVEV (reference sequence). CDR3 nucleotides: TGTGCCAGCAGCCCCCTCTCATCCGGGACAGCTTACGAGCAGTACGTC. Its protein is CASSPLSSGTAYEQYV.